Presented here are 25 T cell receptor beta chains from one specimen sequenced in a study of blood T cell repertoires in COVID-19. Data came from immunoSEQ multiplex PCR; TCRdb stores just in-frame clones and leaves some out. The sample yields 200,000 to 250,000 clones, 83% seen once. Sample: peripheral blood. All receptors come from a woman aged 45-59 years with acute or convalescent COVID-19.

The CDR3 loop reads CASSVRTGGASPLHF. DNA for the CDR3: TGTGCCAGCAGCGTAAGGACAGGGGGTGCTTCACCCCTCCACTTT. This chain uses TRBV9 with TRBJ1-6, with 10 bases matching TRBD1. The V and J ends lost 1 base and 9 bases, in that order; junction bases with no gene match: 4. CDR1 and CDR2 (germline): SGDLS, YYNGEE. The CDR3 is 15 amino acids. Full variable domain (outside the CDR3, taken from reference TRBV9 and TRBJ1-6): DSGVTQTPKHLITATGQRVTLRCSPRSGDLSVYWYQQSLDQGLQFLIQYYNGEERAKGNILERFSAQQFPDLHSELNLSSLELGDSALYFCASSVRTGGASPLHFGNGTRLTVT.

The chain employs TRBV4-2 and TRBJ1-2; 11 nucleotides match TRBD1. CDR3 length: 16 residues. V gave up 6 bases and J gave up 8 bases; unmatched junction bases: 14. Germline assignment: CDR1 LGHNA and CDR2 YNFKEQ. DNA for the CDR3: TGTGCCAGCAGTCGGACGTTCGGACAGGGGGCGGGAGGCTACACCTTC. Translating it yields CASSRTFGQGAGGYTF.

This chain uses TRBV5-6 with TRBJ1-5, with 7 bases that match TRBD1. The CDR3 is made up of 15 amino acids. Germline CDR1 is SGHDT and CDR2 is YYEEEE. Losses at the gene ends were 3 bases for V and 7 bases for J; bases not matched to a gene: 10. CDR3 coding DNA: TGTGCCAGCAGCTCTACCCTAAACAGGGGACAGCCCCAGCATTTT. Translating gives CASSSTLNRGQPQHF.

The rearrangement links TRBV3-1 (or the pseudogene TRBV3-2) to TRBJ2-7; 7 positions match TRBD2. Per germline, CDR1 LGHDT and CDR2 YNNKEL (reference sequence). CDR3 length: 16 residues. With V trimmed by 1 base and J by 0 bases, 6 bases remained unmatched. In DNA form, the CDR3 reads TGTGCCAGCAGCCAAGGTTTGGAGCGGGGCTCCTACGAGCAGTACTTC. As protein: CASSQGLERGSYEQYF.

CDR3 protein: CASSLDWGMNAFF. The CDR3 DNA is TGTGCCAGCAGCTTAGACTGGGGCATGAATGCTTTCTTT. This sequence joins TRBV7-2 and TRBJ1-1; D might be TRBD1 (5 bases). Per the germline V gene, CDR1 is SGHTA and CDR2 is FQGNSA. There are 13 residues in the CDR3. The V and J ends lost 1 base and 11 bases respectively, with 14 bases between them.

As to this clone: One junction end disagrees with the germline gene, perhaps due to a read error. The rearrangement joins TRBV2 to TRBJ2-3, with D maybe TRBD2 (6 bases). The length of the CDR3 is 15 residues. The germline V gene has CDR1 SNHLY and CDR2 FYNNEI. CDR3 residues: CAGRWSSGITDTQYF. CDR3 DNA: TGTGCCGGCAGGTGGAGTAGCGGAATCACAGATACGCAGTATTTT.

To note about this clone: Germline and junction disagree at one end, which may indicate a read error. V is TRBV5-4 and J is TRBJ1-6; D perhaps matches TRBD1 (5 bases). Germline V CDR1 and CDR2: SGHNT, YYREEE (reference sequence). The CDR3 extends over 13 amino acids. CDR3 residues: CASSLEEGSPLHF. The CDR3, as DNA: TGTGCCAGCAGTTTGGAGGAGGGGTCACCCCTCCACTTT.

The chain is built from TRBV7-2 and TRBJ2-3; TRBD2 aligns across 9 bases. V dropped 5 bases and J dropped 2; count of bases not matched to a gene: 5. Germline V gene sequence: CDR1 SGHTA, CDR2 FQGNSA. The CDR3 loop spans 15 amino acids. The CDR3 region is CASSPRGLATDTQYF. Written as DNA, the CDR3 is TGTGCCAGCAGCCCGAGGGGACTAGCCACAGATACGCAGTATTTT.

V is TRBV14 and J is TRBJ2-2; D not certain. There are 13 residues in the CDR3. Per the germline V gene, CDR1 is SGHDN and CDR2 is FVKESK. V was cut by 0 bases and J by 4 bases, with 3 bases left in between. DNA for the CDR3: TGTGCCAGCAGCCAAGAACTCACCGGGGAGCTGTTTTTT. Protein sequence: CASSQELTGELFF.

J is TRBJ2-2 and V is TRBV6-5; 7 nucleotides agree with TRBD1. Germline V gene lookup returns CDR1 MNHEY and CDR2 SVGAGI. CDR3 length: 14 amino acids. V lost 8 bases, J lost 0 bases, and 3 bases stayed unmatched. The chain's CDR3 is CASGDSANTGELFF. The CDR3 nucleotides read TGTGCCAGCGGGGACAGCGCGAACACCGGGGAGCTGTTTTTT.

This clone has just a few counts. The chain employs TRBV9 and TRBJ2-7; 10 nucleotides match TRBD1. The CDR3 is 16 residues long. Germline lookup yields CDR1 SGDLS and CDR2 YYNGEE. V was clipped by 4 bases and J by 5 bases; unmatched bases: 12. The CDR3 bases are TGTGCCAGCAGCCACCAACCGGGACAGGGGTTCAACGAGCAGTACTTC. It yields the protein CASSHQPGQGFNEQYF.

J is TRBJ1-2 and V is TRBV15; TRBD1 agrees at 7 bases. J gave up 0 bases and V 6 bases, and 4 bases lay outside the gene matches. The CDR3 sequence is 14 residues long. The germline gives CDR1 LNHNV, CDR2 YYDKDF (reference sequence). The CDR3 protein is CATSRTGTNYGYTF. The DNA of the CDR3 is TGTGCCACCAGTCGGACAGGTACTAACTATGGCTACACCTTC.

The chain links TRBV24-1 to TRBJ1-1; 7 bases fit TRBD1. The CDR3 totals 13 residues. Germline V gives CDR1 KGHDR, CDR2 SFDVKD. V lost 3 bases to trimming and J lost 7 bases; unmatched junction nucleotides: 4. CDR3 protein: CATSDIRDSEAFF. The CDR3 nucleotides are TGTGCCACCAGTGATATCCGGGACAGTGAAGCTTTCTTT.

V and J are TRBV28 and TRBJ1-5, with unresolved D. The CDR3 consists of 15 residues. Deletions cut 1 base from V and 9 bases from J, with 16 bases between. Germline lookup yields CDR1 MDHEN and CDR2 SYDVKM. The CDR3 DNA follows: TGTGCCAGCAGTTTATACAGCACGAGCAGTGGGCCCCAGCATTTT. Amino acid sequence: CASSLYSTSSGPQHF.

The chain is built from TRBV12-5 and TRBJ2-3; the match to TRBD2 covers 7 bases. The CDR3 spans 18 residues. Germline CDR1 is LGHNT and CDR2 is FRNRAP. Losses at the gene ends were 4 bases for V and 0 bases for J; bases not matched to a gene: 13. The CDR3 here is CASGWPTIAGPSTDTQYF. The CDR3 DNA reads TGTGCTAGTGGTTGGCCCACTATAGCGGGTCCTAGCACAGATACGCAGTATTTT.

The V gene is TRBV7-9, the J gene TRBJ2-3; D remains ambiguous. V dropped 1 base and J dropped 1 base, with 15 bases sitting between them. Germline V gives CDR1 SEHNR, CDR2 FQNEAQ (reference sequence). CDR3 size: 17 residues. The CDR3 sequence: CASSLELSSSRTDTQYF. The CDR3 DNA reads as TGTGCCAGCAGCTTAGAACTAAGCTCCTCACGCACAGATACGCAGTATTTT. Looking up the rest from reference TRBV7-9 and TRBJ2-3 gives the full variable domain: DTGVSQNPRHKITKRGQNVTFRCDPISEHNRLYWYRQTLGQGPEFLTYFQNEAQLEKSRLLSDRFSAERPKGSFSTLEIQRTEQGDSAMYLCASSLELSSSRTDTQYFGPGTRLTVL.

This chain uses TRBV20-1 with TRBJ2-5; possibly TRBD1 for D (6 bases). The V end was cut by 3 bases, the J end by 2 bases, with 19 bases between. In germline, CDR1 is DFQATT, CDR2 SNEGSKA (reference sequence). This CDR3 contains 16 residues. Here the CDR3 DNA reads TGCAGTGCTAGTTACGGACAGCTGGGGGTTCAAGAGACCCAGTACTTC. The encoded protein is CSASYGQLGVQETQYF.

This clone was counted a single time. The rearrangement joins TRBV2 to TRBJ2-1; 9 nucleotides align to TRBD2. After removal of 0 bases from V and 0 bases from J, the junction contained 6 bases not matched to a gene. This CDR3 region has 18 residues. Germline assignment: CDR1 SNHLY and CDR2 FYNNEI. DNA of the CDR3: TGTGCCAGCAGTGAAGCGCAGAGCGGGGGGAGCTCCTACAATGAGCAGTTCTTC. This encodes CASSEAQSGGSSYNEQFF. Supplemented by reference TRBV2 and TRBJ2-1, the full variable domain reads EPEVTQTPSHQVTQMGQEVILRCVPISNHLYFYWYRQILGQKVEFLVSFYNNEISEKSEIFDDQFSVERPDGSNFTLKIRSTKLEDSAMYFCASSEAQSGGSSYNEQFFGPGTRLTVL.

This clone has ten or more counts. V is TRBV27 and J is TRBJ1-2, with D perhaps TRBD1 (6 bases). The germline gives CDR1 MNHEY, CDR2 SMNVEV (reference sequence). There are 16 residues in the CDR3. V dropped 0 bases and J dropped 6 bases, with 17 bases sitting between them. The CDR3 nucleotides read TGTGCCAGCAGTTTATCAATCCAGGGGAGCATTAATGGCTACACCTTC. This gives the protein CASSLSIQGSINGYTF.

This chain connects TRBV19 to TRBJ1-2, with D perhaps TRBD1 (6 bases). The CDR3 runs to 15 residues. Trimming shortened V by 5 bases and J by 4 bases, and 17 bases separated the two germline ends. The germline gives CDR1 LNHDA, CDR2 SQIVND (reference sequence). CDR3 residues: CASSEDAGAFYGYTF. The CDR3 nucleotides read TGTGCCAGTAGTGAAGACGCAGGGGCCTTCTATGGCTACACCTTC.

The rearrangement joins TRBV27 to TRBJ2-1; TRBD2 matches 7 bases. This CDR3 has 17 residues. V dropped 5 bases and J dropped 0; count of bases not matched to a gene: 10. Germline assignment: CDR1 MNHEY and CDR2 SMNVEV (reference sequence). The CDR3 DNA is TGTGCCAGCAGTCCGGGATCGGGAGGTCGCTCCTACAATGAGCAGTTCTTC. It encodes CASSPGSGGRSYNEQFF.

This CDR3 reads CASTDFVYGELFF. The CDR3 DNA reads TGTGCCAGCACCGATTTTGTCTACGGGGAGCTGTTTTTT. The chain joins TRBV3-1 (or the pseudogene TRBV3-2) to TRBJ2-2; D gene ambiguous. CDR1 and CDR2 (germline): LGHDT, YNNKEL (reference sequence). With 7 bases removed from V and 7 bases from J, the gap between germline ends came to 13 bases. This CDR3 comprises 13 residues.

This clone has more than one count but fewer than ten. The chain has TRBV3-1 (or the pseudogene TRBV3-2) and TRBJ2-3, with D possibly TRBD2 on 6 matching bases. The CDR3 runs to 15 residues. Germline V gene data show CDR1 as LGHDT and CDR2 as YNNKEL (reference sequence). The V and J ends lost 1 base and 8 bases respectively, with 16 bases between them. CDR3: CASSQAGGETATQYF. DNA of the CDR3: TGTGCCAGCAGCCAAGCGGGCGGGGAGACCGCTACGCAGTATTTT.

For this clone: The identical CDR3 is also encoded by other nucleotide sequences in the sample. The V and J genes are TRBV6-5 and TRBJ2-7, with 9 bases fitting TRBD1. There are 13 residues in the CDR3. Losses at the gene ends were 8 bases for V and 0 bases for J; bases not matched to a gene: 2. Germline CDR1 is MNHEY and CDR2 is SVGAGI. The CDR3 sequence is CASGGQGSYEQYF. The DNA of the CDR3 is TGTGCCAGCGGGGGACAGGGCTCCTACGAGCAGTACTTC.

V usage is TRBV2 and J usage is TRBJ1-2; 9 bases agree with TRBD1. The CDR3 spans 16 residues. Per germline, CDR1 SNHLY and CDR2 FYNNEI. After removal of 5 bases from V and 5 bases from J, the junction contained 12 bases not matched to a gene. The DNA of the CDR3 is TGTGCCAGCAGTTCGCTTGACAGGGGGATAGGATATGGCTACACCTTC. It specifies CASSSLDRGIGYGYTF.